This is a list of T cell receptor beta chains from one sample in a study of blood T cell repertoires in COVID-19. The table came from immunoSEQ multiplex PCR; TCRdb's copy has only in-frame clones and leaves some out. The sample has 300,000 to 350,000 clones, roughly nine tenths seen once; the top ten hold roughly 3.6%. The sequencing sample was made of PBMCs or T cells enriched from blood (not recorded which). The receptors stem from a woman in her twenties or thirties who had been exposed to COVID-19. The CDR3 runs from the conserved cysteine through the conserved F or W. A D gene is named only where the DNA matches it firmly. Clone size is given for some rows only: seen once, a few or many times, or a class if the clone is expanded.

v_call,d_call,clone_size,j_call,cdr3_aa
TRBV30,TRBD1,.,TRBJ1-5,CAWSAGGVSNQPQHF
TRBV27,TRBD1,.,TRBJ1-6,CASSPGTGSYNSPLHF
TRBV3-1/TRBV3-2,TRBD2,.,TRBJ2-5,CASSQGRGSETQYF
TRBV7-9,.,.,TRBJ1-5,CASSDPGNPNQPQHF
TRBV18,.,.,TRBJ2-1,CASSRAESSYNEQFF
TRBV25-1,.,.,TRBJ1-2,CASSAINSGTDSYYGYTF
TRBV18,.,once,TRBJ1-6,CASSPAGRPPSPLHF
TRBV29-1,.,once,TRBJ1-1,CSASWRGDTEAFF
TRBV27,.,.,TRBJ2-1,CASSLISPYNEQFF
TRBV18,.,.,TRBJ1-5,CASSPPISRSGVNQPQHF
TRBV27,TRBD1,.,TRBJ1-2,CASSQKDRVGGYTF
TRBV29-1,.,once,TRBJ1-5,CSVGGNQPQHF
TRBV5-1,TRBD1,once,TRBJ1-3,CASSNPRDSARGDAIYF
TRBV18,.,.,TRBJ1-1,CASSQLPGDTEAFF
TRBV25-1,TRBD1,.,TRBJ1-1,CASSGMLDRGNTEAFF
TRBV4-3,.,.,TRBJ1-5,CASSQDLGGAKGNQPQHF
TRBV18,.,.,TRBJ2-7,CASSPPGRNSVLVREQYF
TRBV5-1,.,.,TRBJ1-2,CASSFTSYRNGYTF
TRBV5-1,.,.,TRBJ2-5,CASSWLAPSEETQYF
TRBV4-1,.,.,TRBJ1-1,CASSQAVRRNAEAFF
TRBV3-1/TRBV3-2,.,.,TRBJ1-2,CASSDDSHAYGYTF
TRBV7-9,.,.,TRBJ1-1,CASKAYRFGENTEAFF
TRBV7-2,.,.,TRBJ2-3,CAVGAVGTDTQYF
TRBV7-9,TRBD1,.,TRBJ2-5,CASSTFRDRGRQETQYF
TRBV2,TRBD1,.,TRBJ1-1,CASSRTGGNTEAFF
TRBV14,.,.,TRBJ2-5,CASSQDRTIDLGETQYF
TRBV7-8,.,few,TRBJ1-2,CASSPRTGIGVDGYTF
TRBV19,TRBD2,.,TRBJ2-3,CASSIGGGLGTSTDTQYF
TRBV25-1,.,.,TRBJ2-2,CASSETSSGLNTGELFF
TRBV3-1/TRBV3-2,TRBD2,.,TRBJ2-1,CASSQVWTSGASEQFF
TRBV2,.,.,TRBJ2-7,CASSGHTGNSYEQYF
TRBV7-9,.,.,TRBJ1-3,CASSLEEGNTIYF
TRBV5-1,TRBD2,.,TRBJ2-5,CASSLGPAGEETQYF
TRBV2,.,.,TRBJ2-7,CASSELGGPPYEQYF
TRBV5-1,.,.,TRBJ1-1,CASSSPGGGPAEAFF
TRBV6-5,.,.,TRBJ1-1,CASSYRAGTEAFF
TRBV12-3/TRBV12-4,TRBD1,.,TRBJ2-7,CASSPWTGGEQYF
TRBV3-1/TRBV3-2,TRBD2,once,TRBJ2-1,CASSQVVAGASYNEQFF
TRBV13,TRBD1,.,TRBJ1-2,CASSYPEGQGDSGYTF
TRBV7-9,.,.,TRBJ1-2,CASSSPRAGIYGYTF
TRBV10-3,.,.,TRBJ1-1,CAISESSRSGTEAFF
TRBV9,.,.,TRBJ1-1,CASSAGVGNTEAFF
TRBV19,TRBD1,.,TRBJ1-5,CASRDGQGAAQPQHF
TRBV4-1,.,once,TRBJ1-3,CASSQKPQGSSGNTIYF
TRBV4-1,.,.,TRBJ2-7,CASSQDQGTGTYEQYF
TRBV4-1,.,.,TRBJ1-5,CASSQDLAGNQPQHF
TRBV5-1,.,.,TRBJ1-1,CASSEGYMNTEAFF
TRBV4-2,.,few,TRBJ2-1,CASSQDLETSYNEQFF
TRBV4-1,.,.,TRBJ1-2,CASSPVTGGNYGYTF
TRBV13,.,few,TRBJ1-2,CASRDSSGDYGYTF
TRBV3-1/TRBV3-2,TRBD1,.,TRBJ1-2,CASSQRQGTSYGYTF
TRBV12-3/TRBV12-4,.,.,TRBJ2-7,CASSLDSYEQYF